The 13 T cell receptor beta chains below come from one sample, sequenced in a study of blood T cells in healthy people across ages. A sample-barcoded 5' primer and a J-beta primer mix were used in a second PCR of about 7 to 12 cycles. One entry per CDR3 protein, called by TCRdb with MiXCR from the 5' RACE reads. This table has 600,000 to 1,000,000 distinct CDR3 sequences, 58% appearing once. The sequenced sample consisted of blood. The receptors were sampled from a man aged 25-45 years in good health.

This clonotype appeared once. V usage is TRBV6-1 and J usage is TRBJ1-6, with 10 bases fitting TRBD1. V lost 4 bases and J lost 9; bases outside the gene matches: 3. Germline V lookup: CDR1 MNHNS, CDR2 SASEGT. The CDR3 loop spans 14 amino acids. The CDR3 nucleotides read TGTGCCAGCAGTGGCGACAGGGGGCTTTCACCCCTCCACTTT. Protein: CASSGDRGLSPLHF.

This chain connects TRBV20-1 to TRBJ2-5; the match to TRBD2 covers 8 bases. TRBJ2-7 explains the end of the DNA better; the J call may be wrong. The CDR3 contains 16 residues. The germline V gene has CDR1 DFQATT and CDR2 SNEGSKA (reference sequence). CDR3 region: CSARDLSGGHVSEQYF. CDR3 DNA sequence: TGCAGTGCTAGAGATCTCTCGGGGGGGCACGTCAGCGAGCAGTACTTC.

The chain has TRBV7-2 and TRBJ2-4; D perhaps matches TRBD2 (5 bases). V was trimmed by 4 bases and J by 13 bases, leaving 11 bases between them. This CDR3 is built from 11 residues. CDR1 SGHTA and CDR2 FQGNSA come from the germline V gene. The DNA of the CDR3 is TGTGCCAGCAGCTCTATGTGGGAGCAGTACTTC. Its translation: CASSSMWEQYF. Combining the CDR3 with reference TRBV7-2 and TRBJ2-4 gives the whole variable domain GAGVSQSPSNKVTEKGKDVELRCDPISGHTALYWYRQSLGQGLEFLIYFQGNSAPDKSGLPSDRFSAERTGGSVSTLTIQRTQQEDSAVYLCASSSMWEQYFGAGTRLSVL.

This chain joins TRBV7-2 and TRBJ2-7; no definite D call. CDR3 size: 13 residues. V lost 7 bases to trimming and J lost 2 bases, with 12 bases between them. Germline V gene sequence: CDR1 SGHTA, CDR2 FQGNSA. CDR3 sequence: CASTRSRTYEQYF. CDR3 nucleotides: TGTGCCAGCACACGTAGTCGGACCTACGAGCAGTACTTC. The full variable domain, completed using reference TRBV7-2 and TRBJ2-7, is GAGVSQSPSNKVTEKGKDVELRCDPISGHTALYWYRQSLGQGLEFLIYFQGNSAPDKSGLPSDRFSAERTGGSVSTLTIQRTQQEDSAVYLCASTRSRTYEQYFGPGTRLTVT.

This clonotype has a handful of counts. The chain combines TRBV12-3 or TRBV12-4 with TRBJ2-7; 7 positions match TRBD1. V lost 7 bases, J lost 6 bases, and 9 bases stayed unmatched. The CDR3 has 13 amino acids. The CDR3 spells CASKLNQGVEQYF. The CDR3 DNA sequence: TGTGCCAGCAAGTTAAACCAGGGGGTCGAGCAGTACTTC.

This clonotype has more than one count but fewer than ten. J is TRBJ2-1 and V is TRBV6-5; D gene ambiguous. V was clipped by 0 bases and J by 4 bases, with 7 bases between them. There are 14 residues in the CDR3. Germline V gives CDR1 MNHEY, CDR2 SVGAGI. The CDR3 reads CASSYSQEYNEQFF. The CDR3 region has the DNA TGTGCCAGCAGTTACTCGCAGGAGTACAATGAGCAGTTCTTC.

The chain carries TRBV27 and TRBJ2-4; 7 bases line up with TRBD2. The end of the DNA is better explained by TRBJ2-7, so the J call may be wrong. Looked up from germline, CDR1 is MNHEY and CDR2 is SMNVEV (reference sequence). CDR3 size: 13 residues. The CDR3 loop reads CASRGRVDHEQYF. CDR3 bases: TGTGCCAGCCGGGGGAGGGTCGACCACGAGCAGTACTTC.

This clonotype was observed a handful of times. This may arise from a read error, as a much more abundant clone is one base away. The J gene is TRBJ2-7, the V gene TRBV2; D gene unclear. V lost 3 bases to trimming and J lost 3 bases, with 9 bases between them. Germline V gene sequence: CDR1 SNHLY, CDR2 FYNNEI. This CDR3 is built from 13 residues. The CDR3 region has the DNA TGTGCCAGCAGTGACCGGGCCGTCTACGAGCAGTACTTC. It translates to CASSDRAVYEQYF. The full variable domain, with the rest looked up from reference TRBV2 and TRBJ2-7, is EPEVTQTPSHQVTQMGQEVILRCVPISNHLYFYWYRQILGQKVEFLVSFYNNEISEKSEIFDDQFSVERPDGSNFTLKIRSTKLEDSAMYFCASSDRAVYEQYFGPGTRLTVT.

The sample holds one count of this clonotype. The rearrangement uses TRBV5-6 and TRBJ2-7; TRBD1 matches 9 bases. The J call may be in error: the DNA end matches TRBJ2-5 better. The CDR3 contains 15 residues. Per germline, CDR1 SGHDT and CDR2 YYEEEE. DNA for the CDR3: TGTGCCAGCAGCGTAACAGGGGGCCCCGGGGAGACCCAGTACTTC. Protein product: CASSVTGGPGETQYF.

The genes are TRBV7-3 and TRBJ2-3, with D perhaps assigned TRBD1 or TRBD2 (6 bases each). Per germline, CDR1 SGHTA and CDR2 FQGTGA. The CDR3 loop spans 15 amino acids. The ends were cut back, 4 bases at V and 6 bases at J, with 17 bases in the middle. This chain's CDR3 is CASSSRVGGMDTQYF. In nucleotides, the CDR3 is TGTGCCAGCAGCTCCCGGGTAGGGGGGATGGATACGCAGTATTTT.

This clonotype was recorded a few times. The CDR3 DNA is TGCGCCAGCAGCCAGCAGAACAGGGATGGAAACATTCAGTACTTC. It encodes CASSQQNRDGNIQYF. The chain employs TRBV4-3 and TRBJ2-4; TRBD1 is a possible D gene (6 bases). Trimming cost V 3 bases and J 6 bases, with 15 bases left between them. The CDR3 spans 15 residues. The germline gives CDR1 LGHNA, CDR2 YSLEER.

This clonotype was seen only a few times. The chain has TRBV3-1 and TRBJ1-2; TRBD1 aligns across 7 bases. Germline V gene lookup returns CDR1 LGHDT and CDR2 YNNKEL (reference sequence). V gave up 1 base and J gave up 4 bases; unmatched junction bases: 6. The CDR3 loop spans 15 amino acids. The CDR3 region is CASSQATGPGYGYTF. CDR3 DNA: TGTGCCAGCAGCCAAGCGACAGGGCCTGGCTATGGCTACACCTTC.

The rearrangement links TRBV4-2 to TRBJ2-1; D perhaps matches TRBD2 (6 bases). Germline CDR1 is LGHNA and CDR2 is YNFKEQ. The V and J ends lost 0 bases and 5 bases respectively, with 14 bases between them. There are 16 residues in the CDR3. The CDR3 here is CASSQDNSGPHNEQFF. DNA for the CDR3: TGTGCCAGCAGCCAAGATAATAGCGGTCCGCACAATGAGCAGTTCTTC.